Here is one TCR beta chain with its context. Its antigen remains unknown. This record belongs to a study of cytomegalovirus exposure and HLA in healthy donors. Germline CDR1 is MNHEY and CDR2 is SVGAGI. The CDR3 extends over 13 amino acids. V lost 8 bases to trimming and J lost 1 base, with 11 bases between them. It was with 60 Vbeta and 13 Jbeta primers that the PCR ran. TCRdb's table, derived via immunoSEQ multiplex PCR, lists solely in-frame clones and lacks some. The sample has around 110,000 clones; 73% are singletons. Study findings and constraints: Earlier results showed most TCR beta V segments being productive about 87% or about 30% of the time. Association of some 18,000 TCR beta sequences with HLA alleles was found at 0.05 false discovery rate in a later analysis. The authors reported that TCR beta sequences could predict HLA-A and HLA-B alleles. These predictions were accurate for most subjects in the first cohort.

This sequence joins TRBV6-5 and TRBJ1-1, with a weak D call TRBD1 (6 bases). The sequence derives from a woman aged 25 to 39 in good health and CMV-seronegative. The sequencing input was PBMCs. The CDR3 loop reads CASWDTQNTEAFF. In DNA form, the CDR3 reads TGTGCCAGCTGGGACACCCAGAACACTGAAGCTTTCTTT.